This T cell receptor beta chain originates from a study of cytomegalovirus exposure and HLA in healthy donors. Findings and limits, study-wide: The authors judged a highly shared variant cluster likely a sequencing artifact.

Each donor's status was that of a healthy bone marrow donor. The CDR3 sequence is 19 residues long. Germline values: CDR1 LGHNA, CDR2 YSLEER. The J segment lost 3 bases and the V segment lost 2 bases, leaving 12 bases of the junction unmatched. In the PCR, 60 Vbeta and 13 Jbeta primers were used. Profiled with immunoSEQ multiplex PCR; TCRdb holds only in-frame clones, not every one. Of fewer than 200,000 clones listed, roughly 75% were seen once; the top ten hold roughly 1.4%. Details on this clone: Its target is unknown.

Input material: PBMCs. This sequence joins TRBV4-3 and TRBJ2-7, with 14 bases that match TRBD2. The sequence was obtained from a man between 18 and 29 years old in good health and CMV-seronegative. Written as DNA, the CDR3 is TGCGCCAGCAGCCAACTCCCGGGACTAGCGGGAGCCCGGCTCTACGAGCAGTACTTC. Its protein is CASSQLPGLAGARLYEQYF.